This T cell receptor beta chain was recovered during a study of early T cells in non-severe SARS-CoV-2 infection. The CDR3 runs 16 residues. The germline V gene encodes CDR1 MNHEY and CDR2 SVGEGT. Trimming stripped 2 bases from V and 2 bases from J, with 15 bases between. Using its own MiXCR run on the 5' RACE reads, TCRdb lists one record per CDR3 protein. Of about 83,000 distinct CDR3 sequences in the sample, roughly 15% were seen once. This clonotype came up many times. The receptor's source is an adult who was a healthcare worker with PCR-confirmed SARS-CoV-2 infection or an uninfected control (not recorded which). This sequence joins TRBV6-2 or TRBV6-3 and TRBJ1-1; D is uncertain. Sequencing used whole blood. The CDR3 DNA reads as TGTGCCAGCAGTTACGAGCTCCGTGTCGTCAACACTGAAGCTTTCTTT. This encodes CASSYELRVVNTEAFF.